This T cell receptor beta chain was recovered during a study of cytotoxic CD8 clonotypes in ibrutinib-treated CLL. Study overall: Patients: eleven to twelve relapsed/refractory, more than 14 treatment-naive, about 18 IGHV unmutated.

TCRdb keeps only in-frame clones here, not all; method: immunoSEQ multiplex PCR. Here the sample spans 150,000 to 200,000 clones, about two thirds being singletons. The length of the CDR3 is 15 residues. CDR1 is GTSNPN and CDR2 is SVGIG in the germline V gene (reference sequence). V gave up 4 bases and J gave up 0 bases, with 12 bases separating them. To note about this clone: Its antigen is not identified.

The study's findings and limits: Public clonotypes were rare and shrank or held steady on treatment. Clonality went higher at ibrutinib response and then dropped back toward baseline at progression. Sampling times, which were not matched between the groups, differed between sustained-remission patients and progressing patients.

The TCR sequence derives from a human donor with chronic lymphocytic leukemia. The chain employs TRBV30 and TRBJ1-4; maybe TRBD1 (5 bases). The specimen was PBMCs, collected after 24 months of ibrutinib treatment. The CDR3 DNA sequence: TGTGCCTGGAATCAGGGTCATGCAACTAATGAAAAACTGTTTTTT. Protein sequence: CAWNQGHATNEKLFF.